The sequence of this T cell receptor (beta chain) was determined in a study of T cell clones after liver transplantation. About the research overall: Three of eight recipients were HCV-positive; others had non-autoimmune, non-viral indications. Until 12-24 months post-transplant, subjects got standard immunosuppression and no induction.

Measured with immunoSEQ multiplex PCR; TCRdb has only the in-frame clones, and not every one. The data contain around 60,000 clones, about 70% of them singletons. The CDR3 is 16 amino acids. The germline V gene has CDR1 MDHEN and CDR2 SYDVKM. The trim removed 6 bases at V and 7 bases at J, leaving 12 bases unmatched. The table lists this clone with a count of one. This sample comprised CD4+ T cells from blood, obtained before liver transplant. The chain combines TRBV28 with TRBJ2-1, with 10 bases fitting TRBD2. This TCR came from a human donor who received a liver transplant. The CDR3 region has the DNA TGTGCCAGCAGCCCCCCCCAGCGGGGGGGTAGGAATGAGCAGTTCTTC. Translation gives CASSPPQRGGRNEQFF. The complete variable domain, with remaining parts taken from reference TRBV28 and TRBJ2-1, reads DVKVTQSSRYLVKRTGEKVFLECVQDMDHENMFWYRQDPGLGLRLIYFSYDVKMKEKGDIPEGYSVSREKKERFSLILESASTNQTSMYLCASSPPQRGGRNEQFFGPGTRLTVL.